This is a list of T cell receptor beta chains from one sample in a study of blood T cell repertoires in COVID-19. TCRdb's table, derived via immunoSEQ multiplex PCR, lists solely in-frame clones and lacks some. The sample contains 110,000 to 150,000 clones, approximately 88% of which appear only once. Sequencing was done on a sample of PBMCs or T cells enriched from blood (not recorded which). All receptors derive from a man aged 40-55 years with acute COVID-19. Each CDR3 is given with its conserved first and last residue. The order of the fields is D gene, clone size, V gene, J gene, CDR3 DNA, CDR3 protein. The D gene is left open where the match is weak. Expanded clones get a size class; other rows say once, few or many, or leave the size out.

>NA|NA|TRBV28|TRBJ1-1
TGTGCCAGCGTCATACCGGGGGGAGGGATGAACACTGAAGCTTTCTTT
CASVIPGGGMNTEAFF
>NA|NA|TRBV5-1|TRBJ2-3
TGCGCCAGCAGCTTAACCGGGAGCATATCTAGCACAGATACGCAGTATTTT
CASSLTGSISSTDTQYF
>NA|NA|TRBV7-2|TRBJ1-5
TGTGCCAGCAGCTTAGGGGTCAGGCGGGATCAGCCCCAGCATTTT
CASSLGVRRDQPQHF
>NA|NA|TRBV5-8|TRBJ1-4
TGTGCCAGCACCCCCGGGGGGGGATATGAAAAACTGTTTTTT
CASTPGGGYEKLFF
>NA|NA|TRBV18|TRBJ2-5
TGTGCCAGCTCCCCGGAGAACGACCAAGAGACCCAGTACTTC
CASSPENDQETQYF
>TRBD1|NA|TRBV7-6|TRBJ2-3
TGTGCCAGCGGAGCCCAAGGGTTTGGGGCCCAGGGGGGCACAGATACGCAGTATTTT
CASGAQGFGAQGGTDTQYF
>TRBD1|NA|TRBV27|TRBJ2-7
TGTGCCAGCAGTTTATCGCAGGGACAGGCCACCTACGAGCAGTACTTC
CASSLSQGQATYEQYF
>TRBD1|few|TRBV12-3/TRBV12-4|TRBJ2-1
TGTGCCAGCAGCCTCAGACAGGGCAATGAGCAGTTCTTC
CASSLRQGNEQFF
>NA|NA|TRBV7-2|TRBJ2-7
TGTGCCAGCAGCTACAGGGGGGGACACTACGAGCAGTACTTC
CASSYRGGHYEQYF
>TRBD1|NA|TRBV7-2|TRBJ1-5
TGTGCCAGCAGCAAGGACAGGGCCCATAATCAGCCCCAGCATTTT
CASSKDRAHNQPQHF
>NA|NA|TRBV7-9|TRBJ2-5
TGTGCCAGCAGCTTAGTACAGATTCGGTACCAAGAGACCCAGTACTTC
CASSLVQIRYQETQYF
>TRBD1|NA|TRBV5-1|TRBJ2-5
TGCGCCAGCAGCTTGGGCCCAGGGGGCCAAGAGACCCAGTACTTC
CASSLGPGGQETQYF
>NA|NA|TRBV7-9|TRBJ1-3
TGTGCCAGCAGCTCAGGACAGCCAGGGGGAAACACCATATATTTT
CASSSGQPGGNTIYF
>TRBD1|NA|TRBV19|TRBJ1-2
TGTGCCAGTAGGAAGGACAGGGATACTTTCGGCTACACCTTC
CASRKDRDTFGYTF
>NA|once|TRBV5-1|TRBJ1-3
TGCGCCAGCAGCTTGGTAGAACAGGGCTTCTCTGGAAACACCATATATTTT
CASSLVEQGFSGNTIYF
>NA|once|TRBV4-3|TRBJ2-5
TGCGCCAGCAGCCAAGATCGTTACTCTGAGACCCAGTACTTC
CASSQDRYSETQYF
>NA|once|TRBV28|TRBJ2-7
TGTGCCAGCACCTTGGGGGGCGGGAGCTCCTACGAGCAGTACTTC
CASTLGGGSSYEQYF
>NA|NA|TRBV18|TRBJ2-2
TGTGCCAGCTCATTAAGGGGTCCTAACACCGGGGAGCTGTTTTTT
CASSLRGPNTGELFF
>NA|NA|TRBV7-9|TRBJ2-3
TGTGCCAGCAGCTTCGGTCCCTCCCGGGGGGATACGCAGTATTTT
CASSFGPSRGDTQYF
>NA|NA|TRBV10-1|TRBJ2-1
TGCGCCAGCAGTGGCTCAGGGAACGATGAGCAGTTCTTC
CASSGSGNDEQFF
>NA|once|TRBV7-9|TRBJ1-3
TGTGCCAGCAGCTTCCCCCGGACGGGAACTGGAAACACCATATATTTT
CASSFPRTGTGNTIYF
>TRBD1|NA|TRBV9|TRBJ1-6
TGTGCCAGCAGCGTAGGACAGGGAGTGGAGATTTCACCCCTCCACTTT
CASSVGQGVEISPLHF
>NA|few|TRBV5-4|TRBJ2-7
TGTGCCAGCAGCTTGGAGGCGGTACGTAACGAGCAGTACTTC
CASSLEAVRNEQYF
>TRBD1|once|TRBV24-1|TRBJ2-3
TGTGCCACCAACGGCGGAGGACAGGGAACAGATACGCAGTATTTT
CATNGGGQGTDTQYF
>NA|NA|TRBV15|TRBJ1-2
TGTGCCACCAGCAGAGATCGGCGGGGATCTAACTATGGCTACACCTTC
CATSRDRRGSNYGYTF
>NA|few|TRBV13|TRBJ1-2
TGTGCCAGCAGCTCCTACAGGACAATAAAGTATGGCTACACCTTC
CASSSYRTIKYGYTF
>TRBD2|NA|TRBV28|TRBJ2-2
TGTGCCAGCAGCTGGCGGGGGGGAACCGGGGAGCTGTTTTTT
CASSWRGGTGELFF
>NA|NA|TRBV7-2|TRBJ1-2
TGTGCCAGCAGCTTATTCAATGCCGCGTATGGCTACACCTTC
CASSLFNAAYGYTF
>NA|once|TRBV7-2|TRBJ1-5
TGTGCCAGCAGCTTAGATCCCTATCAGCCCCAGCATTTT
CASSLDPYQPQHF
>NA|NA|TRBV5-1|TRBJ2-1
TGCGCCAGCAGCCTAGCGTCTACCTACAATGAGCAGTTCTTC
CASSLASTYNEQFF
>NA|NA|TRBV2|TRBJ2-1
TGTGCCAGCAGTACGGAGGGTTCTGAGCAGTTCTTC
CASSTEGSEQFF